The 18 T cell receptor beta chains given below trace back to one sample, sequenced in a study of T cell responses to AZD1222 COVID-19 vaccine (dated by TCRdb to the early 2020s). The protocol used for the library was the immunoSEQ multiplex PCR assay. The immuneACCESS repertoire file appears here via TCRdb, limited to in-frame rearrangements. These files lack a portion of the clones; in checked studies, under half of the deficit traces to unresolved V genes, and the cause of the others is not known. In all, the sample holds about 180,000 clones, and around nine tenths of those were seen once. Together, the top ten hold 2.5% to 3% of the sample. The sample's time point label, in plain terms: baseline before first vaccination. Sequences were derived from peripheral blood, sampled on day 0 of AZD1222 vaccination. The receptors come from an adult in good health.

The rearrangement links TRBV18 to TRBJ1-2; perhaps TRBD1 as D (5 bases). This CDR3 is 15 amino acids long. Germline values: CDR1 KGHSH, CDR2 LQKENI. The V and J ends lost 0 bases and 7 bases respectively, with 15 bases between them. CDR3 in amino acids: CASSPPAGLISGYTF. The CDR3 DNA reads as TGTGCCAGCTCACCACCGGCAGGGTTGATCAGTGGCTACACCTTC.

The V and J genes are TRBV3-1 (or the pseudogene TRBV3-2) and TRBJ1-1, with a weak D call TRBD1 (6 bases). Germline-derived CDR1 and CDR2 are LGHDT and YNNKEL (reference sequence). The CDR3 loop spans 17 amino acids. With 1 base removed from V and 4 bases from J, the gap between germline ends came to 19 bases. The CDR3 DNA is TGTGCCAGCAGCCAAGTCCCCCCCAGGGGCGCGGGCACTGAAGCTTTCTTT. Its translation is CASSQVPPRGAGTEAFF.

This sequence joins TRBV7-9 and TRBJ2-5; 9 bases line up with TRBD1. With V trimmed by 7 bases and J by 5 bases, 5 bases remained unmatched. The CDR3 is made up of 13 amino acids. Germline values: CDR1 SEHNR, CDR2 FQNEAQ (reference sequence). The CDR3: CASIVDRGETQYF. CDR3 DNA: TGTGCCAGCATCGTGGACAGGGGCGAGACCCAGTACTTC.

This sequence joins TRBV19 and TRBJ1-2; D is uncertain. This CDR3 comprises 15 residues. Germline V gene lookup returns CDR1 LNHDA and CDR2 SQIVND (reference sequence). Trimming cost V 3 bases and J 4 bases, with 15 bases left between them. CDR3 sequence: CASSISLVVSYGYTF. The CDR3 bases are TGTGCCAGTAGTATTTCACTGGTGGTAAGCTATGGCTACACCTTC.

The CDR3 protein is CATSRGGTVGNEQYF. CDR3 sequence (DNA): TGTGCCACCAGCAGAGGGGGGACAGTGGGCAACGAGCAGTACTTC. The rearrangement uses TRBV15 and TRBJ2-7, with 7 positions matching TRBD1. The V segment lost 1 base and the J segment 5 bases; nucleotides outside the gene matches: 8. Per germline, CDR1 LNHNV and CDR2 YYDKDF (reference sequence). The CDR3 is made up of 15 amino acids.

This clone was seen a single time. V and J are TRBV30 and TRBJ2-2; 7 bases are shared with TRBD1. V was clipped by 6 bases and J by 4 bases; unmatched bases: 5. Germline V CDR1 and CDR2: GTSNPN, SVGIG (reference sequence). The CDR3 length is 13 residues. The CDR3 nucleotides are TGTGCCTGTGACAGGGCGGGCACCGGGGAGCTGTTTTTT. Translation gives CACDRAGTGELFF.

The chain is built from TRBV12-3 or TRBV12-4 and TRBJ1-1; D unresolved. The CDR3 is 13 residues long. V was shortened by 2 bases and J by 4 bases, with 8 bases between the two germline ends. Here the CDR3 DNA reads TGTGCCAGCAGTTTACGGGAAAGCACTGAAGCTTTCTTT. Translated, it gives CASSLRESTEAFF.

This clone was seen a few times. The chain links TRBV7-2 to TRBJ1-4; D is ambiguous. This CDR3 region has 14 residues. Trimming removed 5 bases from V and 0 bases from J, with 7 bases in between. From germline, CDR1 is SGHTA and CDR2 FQGNSA. CDR3 sequence: CASSPLTTNEKLFF. The CDR3 region has the DNA TGTGCCAGCAGCCCGCTTACAACTAATGAAAAACTGTTTTTT.

In its sample, this clone was seen once. As DNA, the CDR3 is TGTGCCAGCAGCCAGACAGGGGGCGTTACTGAAGCTTTCTTT. It codes for CASSQTGGVTEAFF. The chain links TRBV3-1 (or the pseudogene TRBV3-2) to TRBJ1-1; TRBD1 matches at 10 bases. CDR3 length equals 14 residues. CDR1 and CDR2 (germline): LGHDT, YNNKEL (reference sequence). With V trimmed by 3 bases and J by 5 bases, 3 bases remained unmatched.

Regarding this clone: Other DNA variants within this sample encode the same CDR3. This chain links TRBV28 with TRBJ1-1; unclear D gene. Trimming removed 2 bases at V and 1 base at J, with 8 bases between. This CDR3 has 14 residues. The V gene's germline CDR1 is MDHEN and CDR2 SYDVKM. The CDR3 is CASSLRAGNTEAFF. CDR3 DNA sequence: TGTGCCAGCAGTTTACGGGCAGGGAACACTGAAGCTTTCTTT.

The chain links TRBV5-4 to TRBJ1-4; 11 bases match TRBD1. The CDR3 has 15 residues. Germline V gene data show CDR1 as SGHNT and CDR2 as YYREEE (reference sequence). The ends lost 3 bases at V and 7 bases at J; junction bases unmatched: 5. CDR3 loop: CASSSGQGASEKLFF. The CDR3 DNA sequence: TGTGCCAGCAGCTCTGGACAGGGGGCGAGTGAAAAACTGTTTTTT.

The chain has TRBV29-1 and TRBJ1-1; no definite D call. Trimming left V 4 bases short and J 1 base short, with 19 bases between. Germline CDR1 is SQVTM and CDR2 is ANQGSEA. The CDR3 loop spans 16 amino acids. CDR3: CSVVLLSVIKNTEAFF. CDR3 DNA sequence: TGCAGCGTTGTCCTTCTTTCTGTTATCAAGAACACTGAAGCTTTCTTT.

This clone was observed once. The chain carries TRBV4-1 and TRBJ1-1; D may be TRBD1 (5 bases). From germline, CDR1 is MGHRA and CDR2 YSYEKL. The CDR3 extends over 16 amino acids. V lost 8 bases to trimming and J lost 0 bases, with 19 bases between them. The CDR3 region has the DNA TGCGCCAGCCTATCGGTGTTGGGGGGATTGAACACTGAAGCTTTCTTT. It specifies CASLSVLGGLNTEAFF.

The chain has TRBV19 and TRBJ1-1; D perhaps matches TRBD1 (6 bases). Trimming stripped 8 bases from V and 0 bases from J, with 16 bases between. The germline V gene encodes CDR1 LNHDA and CDR2 SQIVND (reference sequence). The CDR3 spans 15 residues. Written as DNA, the CDR3 is TGTGCCAGTGGCCTGGAGGGGGGGATGAACACTGAAGCTTTCTTT. Translation gives CASGLEGGMNTEAFF.

This clone was picked up many times. The rearrangement uses TRBV6-4 and TRBJ2-2; D perhaps matches TRBD1 (6 bases). Trimming took off 0 bases at V and 1 base at J, with 6 bases between the two ends. There are 15 residues in the CDR3. Germline loops: CDR1 MRHNA, CDR2 SNTAGT. CDR3 sequence (DNA): TGTGCCAGCAGTGACTCGACAGGGAACACCGGGGAGCTGTTTTTT. As protein: CASSDSTGNTGELFF.

The rearrangement uses TRBV11-2 and TRBJ2-1; tentatively, D is TRBD2 (6 bases). The CDR3 consists of 17 residues. V lost 1 base and J lost 2, with 15 bases in between. Germline V gives CDR1 SGHAT, CDR2 FQNNGV. The chain's CDR3 is CASSLGMASAAYNEQFF. For the CDR3, the DNA is TGTGCCAGCAGCTTAGGGATGGCTAGCGCCGCCTACAATGAGCAGTTCTTC. Based on the CDR3 plus reference TRBV11-2 and TRBJ2-1, the full variable domain is EAGVAQSPRYKIIEKRQSVAFWCNPISGHATLYWYQQILGQGPKLLIQFQNNGVVDDSQLPKDRFSAERLKGVDSTLKIQPAKLEDSAVYLCASSLGMASAAYNEQFFGPGTRLTVL.

The genes are TRBV29-1 and TRBJ1-1, with a possible D match to TRBD1 (5 bases). The CDR3 is 13 residues long. Deletions cut 5 bases from V and 3 bases from J, with 13 bases between. Germline V gene data show CDR1 as SQVTM and CDR2 as ANQGSEA. The CDR3 DNA sequence: TGCAGCGTTCTGGGGGGGTCGGACACTGAAGCTTTCTTT. It encodes CSVLGGSDTEAFF.

The CDR3 here is CASSEVVYEQFF. In DNA, the CDR3 is TGCGCCAGCAGTGAAGTAGTCTATGAGCAGTTCTTC. The rearrangement uses TRBV10-1 and TRBJ2-1; D unresolved. CDR1 and CDR2 (germline): WNHNN, SYGVQD (reference sequence). The CDR3 is 12 residues long. V was cut by 3 bases and J by 8 bases, with 8 bases left in between.